The next 10 T cell receptor beta chains were all read from a single sample in a study of T cell clonality in common variable immunodeficiency. Sequencing used immunoSEQ multiplex PCR; TCRdb keeps in-frame clones, though not all of them. This sample carries about 50,000 clones, none of them present only once. The sample comprised peripheral blood mononuclear cells. The source of these receptors is a person aged 18-70 years in good health.

This clone was recorded many times. The read terminates 3 residues before the CDR3 end, so the remaining end is supplied by the germline J gene. The V and J genes are TRBV5-5 and TRBJ1-2; D ambiguous. This CDR3 contains 13 residues. Germline CDR1 is SGHKS and CDR2 is YYEKEE (reference sequence). Trimming removed 0 bases from V and 6 bases from J, with 9 bases in between. CDR3 region: CASSLVGDNGYTF. The part of the CDR3 DNA that was read is TGTGCCAGCAGCTTGGTAGGCGACAATGGC. Drawing the rest from reference TRBV5-5 and TRBJ1-2, the complete variable domain is DAGVTQSPTHLIKTRGQQVTLRCSPISGHKSVSWYQQVLGQGPQFIFQYYEKEERGRGNFPDRFSARQFPNYSSELNVNALLLGDSALYLCASSLVGDNGYTFGSGTRLTVV.

This clone was seen repeatedly, ten times or more. The read terminates 3 residues ahead of where the CDR3 ends, so the germline J gene completes it. The chain has TRBV19 and TRBJ2-7; a weak D match, TRBD2 (5 bases). The CDR3 extends over 14 amino acids. Trimming removed 6 bases from V and 4 bases from J, with 16 bases in between. Per the germline V gene, CDR1 is LNHDA and CDR2 is SQIVND (reference sequence). CDR3 protein: CASSPFPRGYEQYF. The CDR3 bases that were read are TGTGCCAGTAGCCCCTTCCCACGGGGTTACGAG. The whole variable domain, remainder taken from reference TRBV19 and TRBJ2-7, is DGGITQSPKYLFRKEGQNVTLSCEQNLNHDAMYWYRQDPGQGLRLIYYSQIVNDFQKGDIAEGYSVSREKKESFPLTVTSAQKNPTAFYLCASSPFPRGYEQYFGPGTRLTVT.

This clone has ten or more counts. The read gets to within 3 residues of the CDR3 end, and the germline J gene fills in the rest. The chain combines TRBV5-5 with TRBJ2-7; TRBD1 agrees at 10 bases. The length of the CDR3 is 15 residues. The germline CDR1 and CDR2 sequences are SGHKS and YYEKEE (reference sequence). The V segment lost 3 bases and the J segment 2 bases; nucleotides outside the gene matches: 5. CDR3 region: CASSSRTGGTYEQYF. The sequenced CDR3 bases are TGTGCCAGCAGCTCCCGGACAGGGGGGACCTACGAG.

This clone was seen at least ten times. Coverage ceases 3 residues before the CDR3 finishes, and the germline J gene fills in the end. The chain links TRBV13 to TRBJ1-5, with a tentative D call TRBD1 (5 bases). The CDR3 has 15 residues. The ends were cut back, 0 bases at V and 4 bases at J, with 10 bases in the middle. Germline CDR1 is PRHDT and CDR2 is FYEKMQ (reference sequence). The CDR3 loop is CASSLGGPQNQPQHF. Partial CDR3 DNA: TGTGCCAGCAGCTTAGGGGGGCCCCAAAATCAGCCC.

The table lists this clone with a few counts. Read data end 3 residues before the CDR3 end; the end is taken from the germline J gene. V usage is TRBV2 and J usage is TRBJ2-7, with a weak D call TRBD1 (6 bases). CDR1 and CDR2 (germline): SNHLY, FYNNEI. V was shortened by 3 bases and J by 5 bases, with 14 bases between the two germline ends. The CDR3 covers 14 residues. CDR3: CASSDPSGAHEQYF. The sequenced CDR3 bases are TGTGCCAGCAGTGACCCCTCAGGGGCCCACGAG.

This clone was detected many times. The read stops 3 residues short of the end of the CDR3; the missing end is completed from the germline J gene. The chain uses TRBV20-1 and TRBJ2-3; D might be TRBD2 (6 bases). This CDR3 has 16 amino acids. Looked up from germline, CDR1 is DFQATT and CDR2 is SNEGSKA (reference sequence). V shed 3 bases and J shed 0 bases, with 16 bases lying between them. Incomplete CDR3 DNA: TGCAGTGCTAGGGGAGGACTGCTGTCTAGCACAGATACG. The encoded protein is CSARGGLLSSTDT. The CDR3 in full is CSARGGLLSSTDTQYF.

This clone was picked up many times. The CDR3 goes on 3 residues after the read ends, and that part is filled in from the germline J gene. The chain employs TRBV30 and TRBJ2-2; no firm D call. CDR1 and CDR2 (germline): GTSNPN, SVGIG (reference sequence). The CDR3 is 12 residues long. The V and J ends lost 4 bases and 8 bases respectively, with 11 bases between them. The part of the CDR3 DNA that was read is TGTGCCTGGAATGCGGTATCGGGGGAG. Translated, it gives CAWNAVSGE. The whole CDR3 protein reads CAWNAVSGELFF.

This clone appeared many times. The read stops 3 residues short of the end of the CDR3; the missing end is completed from the germline J gene. The V call is TRBV19, the J call TRBJ1-4, with D possibly matching TRBD1 (5 bases). The CDR3 loop spans 12 amino acids. Germline lookup yields CDR1 LNHDA and CDR2 SQIVND (reference sequence). Trimming stripped 3 bases from V and 8 bases from J, with 7 bases between. CDR3 DNA (partial): TGTGCCAGTAGTATCGGGGGAGAAAAA. It encodes CASSIGGEK. The CDR3 reads in full as CASSIGGEKLFF.

The sample holds a few counts of this clone. The read comes to an end 3 residues before the CDR3 does, leaving the germline J gene to fill in the end. The chain has TRBV30 and TRBJ1-2, with D possibly matching TRBD1 (5 bases). Trimming stripped 0 bases from V and 5 bases from J, with 13 bases between. The germline CDR1 and CDR2 sequences are GTSNPN and SVGIG (reference sequence). This CDR3 contains 14 residues. The CDR3 protein is CAWSVVGGGYGYTF. The sequenced CDR3 bases are TGTGCCTGGAGTGTAGTCGGGGGGGGTTATGGC.

With regard to this clone: The read terminates 3 residues before the CDR3 end, so the remaining end is supplied by the germline J gene. This sequence joins TRBV2 and TRBJ2-2; TRBD2 aligns across 12 bases. This CDR3 has 17 residues. Trimming at V came to 6 bases and at J to 5 bases, leaving 10 bases not matched to a gene. Germline CDR1 and CDR2: SNHLY and FYNNEI. The CDR3 region is CASSDLIGLAGTGELFF. Incomplete CDR3 DNA: TGTGCCAGCAGCGACCTAATCGGACTAGCGGGAACCGGGGAG.